A single sample gave rise to the 2 T cell receptor beta chains below, sequenced in a study of T-cell reconstitution after alpha-beta-depleted transplantation in children. A TCRbeta library incorporating unique molecular identifiers was prepared. MiXCR, run by TCRdb on the PCR reads, gives a single entry per CDR3 protein. The sample lists 450,000 to 600,000 distinct CDR3 sequences; roughly a tenth were seen once. This specimen consisted of PBMCs, obtained before TCRalphabeta/CD19-depleted stem cell transplant. These receptors were obtained from a child under 10 years old with inherited bone marrow failure, due to receive a stem cell transplant.

This chain uses TRBV5-4 with TRBJ2-3, with D perhaps matching TRBD1 (5 bases). This CDR3 has 15 amino acids. The V end lost 0 bases, the J end lost 3 bases, and 11 bases lay between the germline ends. CDR1 SGHNT and CDR2 YYREEE come from the germline V gene (reference sequence). The CDR3 nucleotides read TGTGCCAGCAGCTTGGCCGCCAGGGTGACAGATACGCAGTATTTT. The encoded protein is CASSLAARVTDTQYF.

This clonotype was seen a few times. The J gene is TRBJ2-2, the V gene TRBV2, with D uncertain. The CDR3 contains 13 residues. Germline V gives CDR1 SNHLY, CDR2 FYNNEI. V was trimmed by 10 bases and J by 0 bases, leaving 9 bases between them. The CDR3 DNA follows: TGTGCCATCGTTCATACGAACACCGGGGAGCTGTTTTTT. Protein sequence: CAIVHTNTGELFF.